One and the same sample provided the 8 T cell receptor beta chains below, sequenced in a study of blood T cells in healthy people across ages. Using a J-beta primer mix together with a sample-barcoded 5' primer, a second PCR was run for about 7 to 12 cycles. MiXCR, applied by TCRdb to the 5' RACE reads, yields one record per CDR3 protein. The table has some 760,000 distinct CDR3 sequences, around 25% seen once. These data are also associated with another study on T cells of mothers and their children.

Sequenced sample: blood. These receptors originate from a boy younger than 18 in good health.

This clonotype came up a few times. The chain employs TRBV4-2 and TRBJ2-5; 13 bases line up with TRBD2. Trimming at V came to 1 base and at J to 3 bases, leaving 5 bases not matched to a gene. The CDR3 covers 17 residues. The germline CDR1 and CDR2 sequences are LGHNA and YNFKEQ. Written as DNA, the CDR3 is TGTGCCAGCAGCCAAGGGCGAGGACTAGCGGGGGAAGAGACCCAGTACTTC. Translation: CASSQGRGLAGEETQYF.

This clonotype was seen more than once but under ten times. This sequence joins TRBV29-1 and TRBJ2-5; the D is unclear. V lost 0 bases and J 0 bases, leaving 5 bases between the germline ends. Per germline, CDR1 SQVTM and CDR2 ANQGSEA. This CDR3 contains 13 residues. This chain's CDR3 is CSVEEQNQETQYF. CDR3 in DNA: TGCAGCGTTGAAGAACAGAACCAAGAGACCCAGTACTTC. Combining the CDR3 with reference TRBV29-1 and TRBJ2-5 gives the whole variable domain SAVISQKPSRDICQRGTSLTIQCQVDSQVTMMFWYRQQPGQSLTLIATANQGSEATYESGFVIDKFPISRPNLTFSTLTVSNMSPEDSSIYLCSVEEQNQETQYFGPGTRLLVL.

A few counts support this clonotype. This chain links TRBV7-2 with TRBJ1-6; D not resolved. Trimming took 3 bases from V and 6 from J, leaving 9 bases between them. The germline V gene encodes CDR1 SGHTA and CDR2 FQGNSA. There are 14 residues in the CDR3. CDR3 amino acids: CASSFGLSNSPLHF. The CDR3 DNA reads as TGTGCCAGCAGCTTTGGCCTTAGTAATTCACCCCTCCACTTT.

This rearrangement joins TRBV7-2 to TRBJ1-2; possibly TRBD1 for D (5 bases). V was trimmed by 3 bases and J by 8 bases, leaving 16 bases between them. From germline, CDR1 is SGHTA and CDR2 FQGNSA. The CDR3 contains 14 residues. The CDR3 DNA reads TGTGCCAGCAGCTTGCTCGTGGGGCCGTTAGGCTACACCTTC. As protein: CASSLLVGPLGYTF.

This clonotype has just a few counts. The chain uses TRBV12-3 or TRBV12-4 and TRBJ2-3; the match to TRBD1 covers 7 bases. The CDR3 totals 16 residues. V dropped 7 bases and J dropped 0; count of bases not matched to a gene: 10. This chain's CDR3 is CASKLQGSVSTDTQYF. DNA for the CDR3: TGTGCCAGCAAACTACAGGGGAGTGTTAGCACAGATACGCAGTATTTT.

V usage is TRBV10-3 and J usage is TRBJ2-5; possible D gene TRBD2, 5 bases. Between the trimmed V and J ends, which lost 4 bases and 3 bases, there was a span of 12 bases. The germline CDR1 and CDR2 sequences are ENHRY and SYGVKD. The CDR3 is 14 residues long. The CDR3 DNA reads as TGTGCCATCAGTGGTGTCGGGCGGGAAGAGACCCAGTACTTC. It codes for CAISGVGREETQYF.

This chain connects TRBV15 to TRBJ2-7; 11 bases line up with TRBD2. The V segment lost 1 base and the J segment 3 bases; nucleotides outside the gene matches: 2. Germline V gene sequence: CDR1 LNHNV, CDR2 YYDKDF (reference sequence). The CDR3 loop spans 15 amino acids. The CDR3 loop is CATSRVTSGSYEQYF. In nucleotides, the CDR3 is TGTGCCACCAGCAGAGTAACTAGCGGGAGCTACGAGCAGTACTTC.

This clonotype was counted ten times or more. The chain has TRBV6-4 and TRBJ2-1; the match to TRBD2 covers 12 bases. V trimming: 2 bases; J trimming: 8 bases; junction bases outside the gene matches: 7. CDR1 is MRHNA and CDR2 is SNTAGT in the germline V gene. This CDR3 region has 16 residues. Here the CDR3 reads CASSDDPSGGADEQFF. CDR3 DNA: TGTGCCAGCAGTGACGATCCTAGCGGGGGGGCCGATGAGCAGTTCTTC.